Sequencing of this T cell receptor (beta chain) was carried out in a study of blood T cell repertoires in COVID-19. Study details: Samples came from the United States, Italy and Spain, spanning acute and convalescent COVID-19. T cells, B-cell-depleted T cells, or PBMCs supplied cDNA or gDNA.

Germline V CDR1 and CDR2: MNHEY, SVGAGI. This CDR3 comprises 13 residues. J gave up 4 bases and V 6 bases, and 3 bases lay outside the gene matches. Under the authors' procedure: Reference gene primer amplification yielded estimated nucleated cell counts. Method: immunoSEQ multiplex PCR; TCRdb's copy keeps in-frame clones and lacks some. Clone size and the V and J calls come from that table; the DNA yielded D and trimming. The repertoire includes some 150,000 clones, about 85% of them detected once, and 1% to 1.2% sits in the top ten. Sample: peripheral blood. The V gene is TRBV6-5, the J gene TRBJ2-7; TRBD2 aligns across 10 bases. The clonotype originates from a man aged 35-49 years with acute or convalescent COVID-19. CDR3 in DNA: TGTGCCAGCAGACTAGCGGGGCTTTACGAGCAGTACTTC. Translation gives CASRLAGLYEQYF.